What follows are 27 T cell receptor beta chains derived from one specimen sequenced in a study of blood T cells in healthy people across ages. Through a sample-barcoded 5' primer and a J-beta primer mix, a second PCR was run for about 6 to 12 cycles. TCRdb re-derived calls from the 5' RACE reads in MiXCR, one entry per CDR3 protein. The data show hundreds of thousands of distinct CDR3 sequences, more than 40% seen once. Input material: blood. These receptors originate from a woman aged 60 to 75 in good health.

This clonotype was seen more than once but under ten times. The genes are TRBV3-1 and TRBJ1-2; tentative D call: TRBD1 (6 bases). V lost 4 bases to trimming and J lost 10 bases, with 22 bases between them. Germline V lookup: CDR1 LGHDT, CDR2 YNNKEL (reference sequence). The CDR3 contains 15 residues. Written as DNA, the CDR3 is TGTGCCAGCAGCCCTCATGACACAGGGTCCGGTGACTACACCTTC. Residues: CASSPHDTGSGDYTF.

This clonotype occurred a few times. The CDR3 nucleotides are TGCGCCAGCAGCTTTACAGGGTTTTACGAGCAGTACTTC. Its translation: CASSFTGFYEQYF. The chain joins TRBV5-1 to TRBJ2-7; tentative D call: TRBD1 (6 bases). V lost 2 bases and J 4 bases, leaving 10 bases between the germline ends. In germline, CDR1 is SGHRS, CDR2 YFSETQ. This CDR3 has 13 amino acids.

Here the CDR3 DNA reads TGTGCCAGCAGTGAATCGGGGGGAAAAGAGCAGTACTTC. Translation gives CASSESGGKEQYF. The chain combines TRBV25-1 with TRBJ2-7; 7 bases are a match to TRBD2. J lost 7 bases, V lost 1 base, and 4 bases had no gene match. Germline CDR1 reads MGHDK; CDR2 reads SYGVNS. This CDR3 region has 13 residues.

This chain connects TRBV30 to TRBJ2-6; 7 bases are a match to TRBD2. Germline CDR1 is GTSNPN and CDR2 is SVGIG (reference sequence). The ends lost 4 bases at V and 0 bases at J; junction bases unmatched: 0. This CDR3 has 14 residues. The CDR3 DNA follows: TGTGCCTGGAAGCGGGGCTCTGGGGCCAACGTCCTGACTTTC. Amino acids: CAWKRGSGANVLTF.

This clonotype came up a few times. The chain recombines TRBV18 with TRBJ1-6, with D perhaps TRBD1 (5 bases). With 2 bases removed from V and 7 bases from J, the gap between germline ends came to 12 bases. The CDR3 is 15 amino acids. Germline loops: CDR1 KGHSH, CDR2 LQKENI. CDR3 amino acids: CASSPSGLTNSPLHF. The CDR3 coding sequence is TGTGCCAGCTCACCATCGGGACTGACAAATTCACCCCTCCACTTT.

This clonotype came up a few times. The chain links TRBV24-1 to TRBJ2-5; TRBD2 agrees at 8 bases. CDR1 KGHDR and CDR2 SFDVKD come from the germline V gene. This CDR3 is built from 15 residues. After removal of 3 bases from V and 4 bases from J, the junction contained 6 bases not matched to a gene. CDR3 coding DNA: TGTGCCACCAGTGATAGCGGGGGAGGGTTAGAGACCCAGTACTTC. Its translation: CATSDSGGGLETQYF.

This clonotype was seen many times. The CDR3 DNA reads TGTGCCAGCAGCCAAGAACTGCTAGCGGGACGGTCCTACGAGCAGTACTTC. Its protein is CASSQELLAGRSYEQYF. This chain links TRBV4-2 with TRBJ2-7; 9 bases align to TRBD2. From germline, CDR1 is LGHNA and CDR2 YNFKEQ. The CDR3 is made up of 17 amino acids. The V and J ends lost 0 bases and 1 base, in that order; junction bases with no gene match: 7.

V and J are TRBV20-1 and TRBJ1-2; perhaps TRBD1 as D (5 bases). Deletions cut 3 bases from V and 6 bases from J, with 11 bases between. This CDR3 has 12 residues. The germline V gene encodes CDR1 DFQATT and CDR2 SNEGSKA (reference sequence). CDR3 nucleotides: TGCAGTGCTAGCGAAGGGGAGCATGGCTACACCTTC. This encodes CSASEGEHGYTF.

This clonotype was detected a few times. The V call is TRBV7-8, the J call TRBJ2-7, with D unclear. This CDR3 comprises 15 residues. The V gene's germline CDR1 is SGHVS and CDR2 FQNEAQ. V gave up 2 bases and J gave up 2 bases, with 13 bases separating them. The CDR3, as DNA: TGTGCCAGCAGCTTAAGGGTATCCCTTACCTACGAGCAGTACTTC. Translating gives CASSLRVSLTYEQYF.

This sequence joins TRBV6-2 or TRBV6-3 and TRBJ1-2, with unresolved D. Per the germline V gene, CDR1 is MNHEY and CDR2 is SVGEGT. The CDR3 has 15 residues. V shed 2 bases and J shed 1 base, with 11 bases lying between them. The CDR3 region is CASSYRGRINYGYTF. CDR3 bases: TGTGCCAGCAGTTACCGCGGACGGATTAACTATGGCTACACCTTC.

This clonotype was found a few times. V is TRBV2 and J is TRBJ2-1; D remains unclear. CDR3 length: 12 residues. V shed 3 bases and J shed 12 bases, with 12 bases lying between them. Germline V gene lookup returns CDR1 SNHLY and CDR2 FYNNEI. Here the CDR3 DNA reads TGTGCCAGCAGTGAGAGAGGAATTGGGCAGTTCTTC. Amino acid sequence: CASSERGIGQFF. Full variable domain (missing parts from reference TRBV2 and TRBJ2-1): EPEVTQTPSHQVTQMGQEVILRCVPISNHLYFYWYRQILGQKVEFLVSFYNNEISEKSEIFDDQFSVERPDGSNFTLKIRSTKLEDSAMYFCASSERGIGQFFGPGTRLTVL.

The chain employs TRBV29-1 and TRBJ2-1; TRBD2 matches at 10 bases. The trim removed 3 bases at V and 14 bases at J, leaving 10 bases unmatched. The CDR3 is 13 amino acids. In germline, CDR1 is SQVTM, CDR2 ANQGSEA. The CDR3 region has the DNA TGCAGCGTTGATAGTGGGACTAGCGAGAAAAAGTTCTTC. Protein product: CSVDSGTSEKKFF.

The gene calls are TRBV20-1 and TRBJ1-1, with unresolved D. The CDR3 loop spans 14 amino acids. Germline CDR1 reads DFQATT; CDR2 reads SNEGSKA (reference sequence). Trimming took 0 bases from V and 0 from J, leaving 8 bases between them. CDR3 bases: TGCAGTGCTAGAGATGCCACCTTGAACACTGAAGCTTTCTTT. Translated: CSARDATLNTEAFF.

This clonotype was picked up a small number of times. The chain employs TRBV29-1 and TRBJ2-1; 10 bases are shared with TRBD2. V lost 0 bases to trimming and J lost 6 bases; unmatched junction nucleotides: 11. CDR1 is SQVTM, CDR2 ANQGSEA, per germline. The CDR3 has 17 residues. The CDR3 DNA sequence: TGCAGCGTTGAAGATAGTTTAAGACTAGCGGGCCTCAATGAGCAGTTCTTC. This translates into CSVEDSLRLAGLNEQFF.

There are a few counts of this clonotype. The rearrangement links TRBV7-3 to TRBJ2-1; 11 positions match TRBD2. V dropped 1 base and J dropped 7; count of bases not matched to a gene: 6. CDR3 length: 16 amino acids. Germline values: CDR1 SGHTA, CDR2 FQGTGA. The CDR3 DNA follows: TGTGCCAGCAGCTTAATCGTAGCGGGAGGGTCGAATGAGCAGTTCTTC. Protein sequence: CASSLIVAGGSNEQFF. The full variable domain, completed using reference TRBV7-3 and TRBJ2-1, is GAGVSQTPSNKVTEKGKYVELRCDPISGHTALYWYRQSLGQGPEFLIYFQGTGAADDSGLPNDRFFAVRPEGSVSTLKIQRTERGDSAVYLCASSLIVAGGSNEQFFGPGTRLTVL.

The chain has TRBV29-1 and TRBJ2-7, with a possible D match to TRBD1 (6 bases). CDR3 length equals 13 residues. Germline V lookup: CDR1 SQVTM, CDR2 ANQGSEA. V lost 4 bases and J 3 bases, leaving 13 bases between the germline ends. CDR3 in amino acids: CSVVPDRLYEQYF. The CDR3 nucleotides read TGCAGCGTTGTCCCGGACAGACTCTACGAGCAGTACTTC.

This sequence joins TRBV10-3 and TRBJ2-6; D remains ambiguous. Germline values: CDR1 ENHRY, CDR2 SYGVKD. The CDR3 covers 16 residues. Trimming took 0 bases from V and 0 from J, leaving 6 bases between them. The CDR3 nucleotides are TGTGCCATCAGTGAGTCGCCGTCCTCTGGGGCCAACGTCCTGACTTTC. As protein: CAISESPSSGANVLTF.

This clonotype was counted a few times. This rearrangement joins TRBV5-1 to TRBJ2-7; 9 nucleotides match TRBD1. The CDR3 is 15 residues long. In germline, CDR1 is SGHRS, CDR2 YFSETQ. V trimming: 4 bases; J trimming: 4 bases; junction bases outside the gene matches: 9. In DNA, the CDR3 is TGCGCCAGCAGCGATCTGGACAGGGGTAGTTACGAGCAGTACTTC. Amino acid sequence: CASSDLDRGSYEQYF.

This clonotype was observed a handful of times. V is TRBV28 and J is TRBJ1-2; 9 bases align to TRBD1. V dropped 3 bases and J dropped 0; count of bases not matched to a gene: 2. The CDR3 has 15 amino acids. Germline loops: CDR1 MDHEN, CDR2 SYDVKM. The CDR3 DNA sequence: TGTGCCAGCAGTTTTGGGGACAGGGCTAACTATGGCTACACCTTC. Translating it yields CASSFGDRANYGYTF.

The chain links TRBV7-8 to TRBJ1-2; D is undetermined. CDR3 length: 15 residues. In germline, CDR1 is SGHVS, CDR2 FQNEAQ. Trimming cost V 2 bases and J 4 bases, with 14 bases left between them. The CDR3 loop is CASSLREAVGYGYTF. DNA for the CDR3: TGTGCCAGCAGCTTAAGGGAGGCAGTCGGCTATGGCTACACCTTC.

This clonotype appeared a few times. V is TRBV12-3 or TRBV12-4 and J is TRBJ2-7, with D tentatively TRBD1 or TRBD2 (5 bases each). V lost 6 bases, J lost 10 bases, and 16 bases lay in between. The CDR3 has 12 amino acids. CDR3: CASRRRDGRQYF. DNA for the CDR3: TGTGCCAGCAGAAGACGGGACGGCAGACAGTACTTC.

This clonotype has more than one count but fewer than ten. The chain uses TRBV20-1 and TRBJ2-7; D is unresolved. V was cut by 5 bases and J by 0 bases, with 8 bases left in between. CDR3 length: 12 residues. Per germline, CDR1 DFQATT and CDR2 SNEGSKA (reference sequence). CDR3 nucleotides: TGCAGTGCTCTAGTGAGCTCCTACGAGCAGTACTTC. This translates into CSALVSSYEQYF.

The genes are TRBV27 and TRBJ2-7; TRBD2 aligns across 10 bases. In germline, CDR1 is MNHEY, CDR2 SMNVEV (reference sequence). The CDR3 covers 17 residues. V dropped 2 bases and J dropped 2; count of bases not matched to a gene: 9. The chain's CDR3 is CASSLRQAGTSAYEQYF. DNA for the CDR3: TGTGCCAGCAGTTTAAGGCAAGCCGGGACTAGCGCCTACGAGCAGTACTTC.

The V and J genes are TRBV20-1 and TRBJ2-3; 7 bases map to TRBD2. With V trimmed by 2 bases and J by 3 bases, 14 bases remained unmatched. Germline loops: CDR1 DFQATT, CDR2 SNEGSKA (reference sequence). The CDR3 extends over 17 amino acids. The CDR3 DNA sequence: TGCAGTGCTAGAACCCAATTTGGGAGGGCCATAACAGATACGCAGTATTTT. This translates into CSARTQFGRAITDTQYF.

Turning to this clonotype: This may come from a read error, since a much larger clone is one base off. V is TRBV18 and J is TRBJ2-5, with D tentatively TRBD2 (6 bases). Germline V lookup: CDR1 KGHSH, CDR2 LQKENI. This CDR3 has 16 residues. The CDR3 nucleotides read TGTGCCAGCTCACCAAGGGCGGGAATTATCCAAGAGGCCCAGTACTTC. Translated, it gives CASSPRAGIIQEAQYF.

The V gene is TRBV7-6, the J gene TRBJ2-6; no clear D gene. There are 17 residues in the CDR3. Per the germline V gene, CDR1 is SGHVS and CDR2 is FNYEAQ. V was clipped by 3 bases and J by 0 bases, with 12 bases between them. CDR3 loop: CASSLDGKSSGANVLTF. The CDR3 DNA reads TGTGCCAGCAGCTTGGACGGCAAATCCTCTGGGGCCAACGTCCTGACTTTC.

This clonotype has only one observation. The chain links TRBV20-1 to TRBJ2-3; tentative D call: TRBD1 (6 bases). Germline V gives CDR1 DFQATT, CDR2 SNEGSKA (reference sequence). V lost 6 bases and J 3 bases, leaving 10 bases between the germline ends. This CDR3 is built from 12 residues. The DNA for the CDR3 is TGCAGTGCGGCTCAGGGGACAGATACGCAGTATTTT. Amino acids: CSAAQGTDTQYF.